This TCR beta chain appears in the sequencing data of a study of blood T cell repertoires in COVID-19. Produced via immunoSEQ multiplex PCR; TCRdb's table is partial and in-frame only. The data contain more than 70,000 clones, 75% to 85% of them singletons. Germline V CDR1 and CDR2: SGHRS, YFSETQ. This CDR3 has 16 residues. V shed 1 base and J 4 bases; nucleotides not matched to a gene: 6. This TCR was sampled from a human donor in a cohort sampled during active COVID-19. This chain joins TRBV5-1 and TRBJ2-3; 10 bases are a match to TRBD2. The sample taken for sequencing was peripheral blood. The CDR3 nucleotides are TGCGCCAGCAGCTTGAGGGCTAGCGGGAGCGCAGATACGCAGTATTTT. It is translated as CASSLRASGSADTQYF.